Only one count was recorded for the clone carrying this TCR beta chain. Original processing notes: The assay estimated nucleated cells by amplifying reference gene primers. Clones were sequenced by immunoSEQ multiplex PCR, and TCRdb holds only the in-frame ones, with some missing. D and trimming come from the DNA, and the V and J calls and clone size come from that table. The data show approximately 240,000 clones, approximately 83% seen once. The data stem from a study of blood T cell repertoires in COVID-19. Across the whole study: From the United States, Italy and Spain came samples of acute and convalescent COVID-19. The cDNA or gDNA used as material had been derived from T cells, B-cell-depleted T cells, or PBMCs.

The V gene's germline CDR1 is SGHDT and CDR2 YYEEEE. V was trimmed by 5 bases and J by 6 bases, leaving 14 bases between them. There are 13 residues in the CDR3. The gene calls are TRBV5-6 and TRBJ1-2, with D possibly being TRBD1 (5 bases). The sequence was obtained from an older woman with acute or convalescent COVID-19. Sequenced sample: peripheral blood. CDR3 in DNA: TGTGCCAGCAGAATAATGGGACTCGATGGCTACACCTTC. Encoded protein: CASRIMGLDGYTF.